This entry concerns a single T cell receptor (beta chain). The data stem from a study of blood T cell repertoires in COVID-19. Study in general: Spain, Italy and the United States supplied samples that represented acute and convalescent COVID-19.

The V gene's germline CDR1 is SNHLY and CDR2 FYNNEI. CDR3 length equals 15 residues. Trimming took 8 bases from V and 5 from J; bases not matched to a gene: 11. In the source study's methods: Estimated nucleated cell counts came from reference gene primer amplification. Profiled with immunoSEQ multiplex PCR; TCRdb holds only in-frame clones, not every one. V, J and clone size are those of that table, while D and trimming were read from the DNA. The sample lists over 75,000 clones, 80% to 95% occurring once. The source material was peripheral blood. The sequence was collected from a human donor with active COVID-19. The donor label of this sample is uncertain. This chain connects TRBV2 to TRBJ2-1, with 8 bases aligning to TRBD1. CDR3 DNA: TGTGCCAGCTGCGCCATCTCCAGGGGGCACAATGAGCAGTTCTTC. Amino acids: CASCAISRGHNEQFF. Variable domain in full (rest from reference TRBV2 and TRBJ2-1): EPEVTQTPSHQVTQMGQEVILRCVPISNHLYFYWYRQILGQKVEFLVSFYNNEISEKSEIFDDQFSVERPDGSNFTLKIRSTKLEDSAMYFCASCAISRGHNEQFFGPGTRLTVL.